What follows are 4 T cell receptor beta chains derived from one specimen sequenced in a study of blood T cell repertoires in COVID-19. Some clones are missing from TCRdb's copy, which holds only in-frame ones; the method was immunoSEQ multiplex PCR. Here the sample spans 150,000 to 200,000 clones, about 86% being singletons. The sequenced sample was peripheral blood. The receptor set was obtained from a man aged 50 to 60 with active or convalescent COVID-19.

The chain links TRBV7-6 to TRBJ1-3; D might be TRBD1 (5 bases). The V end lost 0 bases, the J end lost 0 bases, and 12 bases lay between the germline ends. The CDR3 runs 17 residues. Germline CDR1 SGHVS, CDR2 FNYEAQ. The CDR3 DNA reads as TGTGCCAGCAGCTTAGCGCCTAGGGGAGGCTCTGGAAACACCATATATTTT. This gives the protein CASSLAPRGGSGNTIYF.

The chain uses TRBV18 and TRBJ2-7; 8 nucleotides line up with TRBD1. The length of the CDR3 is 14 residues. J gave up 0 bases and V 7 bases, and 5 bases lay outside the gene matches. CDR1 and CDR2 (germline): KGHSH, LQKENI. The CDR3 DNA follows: TGTGCCAGCTTAAAGGACAGGGACTCCTACGAGCAGTACTTC. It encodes CASLKDRDSYEQYF.

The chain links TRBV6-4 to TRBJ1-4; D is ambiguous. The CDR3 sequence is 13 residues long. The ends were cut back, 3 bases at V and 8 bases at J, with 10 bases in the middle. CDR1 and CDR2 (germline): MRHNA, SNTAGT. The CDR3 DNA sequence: TGTGCCAGCAGTGAGAGTGAGAGGGAAAAACTGTTTTTT. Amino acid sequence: CASSESEREKLFF.

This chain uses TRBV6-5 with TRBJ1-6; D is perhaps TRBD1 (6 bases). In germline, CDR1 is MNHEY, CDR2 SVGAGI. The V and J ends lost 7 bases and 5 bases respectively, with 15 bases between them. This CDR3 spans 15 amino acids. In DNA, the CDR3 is TGTGCCAGCACCCGACAGGTGGCTAATAATTCACCCCTCCACTTT. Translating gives CASTRQVANNSPLHF.